One and the same sample provided the 21 T cell receptor beta chains below, sequenced in a study of OX40 agonist ivuxolimab in advanced cancers. Assay: immunoSEQ multiplex PCR; the TCRdb copy retains only in-frame clones and omits some. The sample has tens of thousands of clones; roughly 90% are singletons. The input for sequencing was CD4+ or CD8+ T cells sorted from blood, taken in a trial of the OX40 agonist ivuxolimab. These receptors were obtained from an adult with an advanced solid tumor such as melanoma, head and neck, liver or kidney cancer.

In this sample, this clone turned up a few times. The rearrangement uses TRBV29-1 and TRBJ2-2; 11 nucleotides align to TRBD2. Germline V CDR1 and CDR2: SQVTM, ANQGSEA. This CDR3 region has 15 residues. V was pared by 5 bases and J by 4 bases, with 6 bases of the junction left unmatched. The CDR3 DNA reads TGCAGCGTTCGGCTAGCGGGAGGAGGCACCGGGGAGCTGTTTTTT. Encoded protein: CSVRLAGGGTGELFF.

In nucleotides, the CDR3 is TGTGCCAGCAGCTTATCCAGGGCAGGCGACTATGGCTACACCTTC. Protein: CASSLSRAGDYGYTF. This chain joins TRBV7-3 and TRBJ1-2; D may be TRBD1 (5 bases). The CDR3 totals 15 residues. The germline V gene encodes CDR1 SGHTA and CDR2 FQGTGA. With 2 bases removed from V and 3 bases from J, the gap between germline ends came to 13 bases. The whole variable domain, filled in from reference TRBV7-3 and TRBJ1-2, reads GAGVSQTPSNKVTEKGKYVELRCDPISGHTALYWYRQSLGQGPEFLIYFQGTGAADDSGLPNDRFFAVRPEGSVSTLKIQRTERGDSAVYLCASSLSRAGDYGYTFGSGTRLTVV.

The chain links TRBV7-8 to TRBJ2-7; 8 nucleotides line up with TRBD1. The CDR3 sequence is 13 residues long. Trimming removed 8 bases from V and 3 bases from J; junction bases left unmatched: 6. The germline CDR1 and CDR2 sequences are SGHVS and FQNEAQ. CDR3 loop: CASSGTGGYEQYF. In DNA form, the CDR3 reads TGTGCCAGCTCAGGAACAGGGGGCTACGAGCAGTACTTC.

This clone has more than one count but fewer than ten. The CDR3 is CAISESMDQTNYGYTF. DNA for the CDR3: TGTGCCATCAGTGAGTCGATGGACCAAACTAACTATGGCTACACCTTC. V and J are TRBV10-3 and TRBJ1-2, with D unresolved. Per germline, CDR1 ENHRY and CDR2 SYGVKD. The CDR3 contains 16 residues. V lost 0 bases to trimming and J lost 0 bases, with 11 bases between them.

The rearrangement uses TRBV6-5 and TRBJ1-6, with D maybe TRBD1 (5 bases). V lost 6 bases and J lost 7, with 13 bases in between. This CDR3 contains 14 residues. CDR1 is MNHEY and CDR2 is SVGAGI in the germline V gene. CDR3 protein: CASRQAAPNSPLHF. In DNA, the CDR3 is TGTGCCAGCAGACAGGCAGCACCGAATTCACCCCTCCACTTT.

The rearrangement links TRBV7-2 to TRBJ2-3; the D gene could be TRBD1 or TRBD2 (6 bases each). From germline, CDR1 is SGHTA and CDR2 FQGNSA. The ends were cut back, 5 bases at V and 5 bases at J, with 17 bases in the middle. This CDR3 is built from 15 residues. DNA of the CDR3: TGTGCCAGCAGCCCGCCGGGGGCCACCAAAGATACGCAGTATTTT. Residues: CASSPPGATKDTQYF.

About this clone itself: One end of the junction is discordant with germline, which a read error may explain. V gene TRBV2 combines with J gene TRBJ2-1; unclear D gene. Germline CDR1 reads SNHLY; CDR2 reads FYNNEI. The CDR3 is 10 amino acids. Written as DNA, the CDR3 is TGTGCCAGCAGCGATCCAAGGTGGGTCTTC. Translating it yields CASSDPRWVF. The variable domain in full, completed from reference TRBV2 and TRBJ2-1, reads EPEVTQTPSHQVTQMGQEVILRCVPISNHLYFYWYRQILGQKVEFLVSFYNNEISEKSEIFDDQFSVERPDGSNFTLKIRSTKLEDSAMYFCASSDPRWVFGPGTRLTVL.

The chain recombines TRBV4-2 with TRBJ2-5; 7 nucleotides align to TRBD2. This CDR3 is 15 amino acids long. The J segment lost 7 bases and the V segment lost 0 bases, leaving 8 bases of the junction unmatched. Germline CDR1 reads LGHNA; CDR2 reads YNFKEQ. This CDR3 reads CASSQDGAGEVTQYF. The CDR3 region has the DNA TGTGCCAGCAGCCAAGACGGGGCGGGGGAGGTGACCCAGTACTTC.

This chain uses TRBV11-2 with TRBJ2-7; TRBD2 matches 10 bases. Losses at the gene ends were 5 bases for V and 4 bases for J; bases not matched to a gene: 5. CDR1 and CDR2 (germline): SGHAT, FQNNGV. The length of the CDR3 is 14 residues. The CDR3 DNA follows: TGTGCCAGCAGCCCGGGACTAGCGTCGTACGAGCAGTACTTC. Encoded protein: CASSPGLASYEQYF.

The V gene is TRBV18, the J gene TRBJ2-5; no definite D call. Trimming pared 5 bases from V and 2 bases from J, leaving 9 bases between. Germline CDR1 reads KGHSH; CDR2 reads LQKENI. The CDR3 consists of 13 residues. CDR3 in amino acids: CASSATAQETQYF. The CDR3 coding sequence is TGTGCCAGCTCAGCCACAGCACAAGAGACCCAGTACTTC.

The count of this clone is one. The V gene is TRBV6-1, the J gene TRBJ1-5; D call uncertain. The V end was cut by 2 bases, the J end by 0 bases, with 11 bases between. Germline lookup yields CDR1 MNHNS and CDR2 SASEGT. The CDR3 runs 16 residues. CDR3 bases: TGTGCCAGCAGTGAACGGGCAGCTAATAGCAATCAGCCCCAGCATTTT. Its translation: CASSERAANSNQPQHF.

By proportion, this clone is medium-sized. The V and J genes are TRBV7-9 and TRBJ2-7; the D gene is possibly TRBD1 (6 bases). Germline CDR1 and CDR2: SEHNR and FQNEAQ (reference sequence). V lost 1 base and J 0 bases, leaving 7 bases between the germline ends. The CDR3 is made up of 14 amino acids. CDR3 bases: TGTGCCAGCAGCTTAGAGGGACACTCCTACGAGCAGTACTTC. This sequence encodes CASSLEGHSYEQYF.

J is TRBJ2-1 and V is TRBV29-1; D tentatively fits TRBD1 or TRBD2 (5 bases each). Looked up from germline, CDR1 is SQVTM and CDR2 is ANQGSEA. The CDR3 covers 15 residues. The germline V and J ends were trimmed by 1 base and 3 bases, with 13 bases remaining between them. The CDR3 sequence: CSVEGTGRIYNEQFF. For the CDR3, the DNA is TGCAGCGTTGAAGGGACGGGACGAATCTACAATGAGCAGTTCTTC.

This rearrangement joins TRBV5-5 to TRBJ1-2, with D perhaps TRBD1 (6 bases). Trimming left V 0 bases short and J 6 bases short, with 12 bases between. There are 14 residues in the CDR3. CDR1 and CDR2 from the germline V gene are SGHKS and YYEKEE (reference sequence). CDR3 in DNA: TGTGCCAGCAGCTTGGGCTGGGGGCAGGATGGCTACACCTTC. This codes for CASSLGWGQDGYTF.

The genes are TRBV19 and TRBJ1-5; D call uncertain. The CDR3 sequence is 15 residues long. V was clipped by 1 base and J by 2 bases, with 9 bases between them. The V gene's germline CDR1 is LNHDA and CDR2 SQIVND (reference sequence). The CDR3, as DNA: TGTGCCAGTAGTATAGGGGGAGCGGGCAATCAGCCCCAGCATTTT. Amino acids: CASSIGGAGNQPQHF.

V gene TRBV30 combines with J gene TRBJ2-7; D might be TRBD2 (5 bases). The CDR3 totals 15 residues. Germline assignment: CDR1 GTSNPN and CDR2 SVGIG (reference sequence). The V gene lost 3 bases and the J gene lost 1 base, with 16 bases spanning the gap. The CDR3 protein is CAWRSGGYTSYEQYF. DNA for the CDR3: TGTGCCTGGAGGTCGGGCGGGTACACATCCTACGAGCAGTACTTC.

This clone was recorded once. The rearrangement uses TRBV7-3 and TRBJ1-1; 8 bases match TRBD1. Trimming removed 4 bases from V and 6 bases from J; junction bases left unmatched: 10. Germline loops: CDR1 SGHTA, CDR2 FQGTGA. The CDR3 is made up of 15 amino acids. CDR3 nucleotide sequence: TGTGCCAGCAGCTCCCAGGCAGGGGGCATTTCTGAAGCTTTCTTT. This translates into CASSSQAGGISEAFF.

The rearrangement joins TRBV5-8 to TRBJ1-6; 7 bases are shared with TRBD1. The CDR3 loop spans 15 amino acids. Germline assignment: CDR1 SGHTS and CDR2 YDEGEE. The V gene end was trimmed by 2 bases and the J gene end by 8 bases; junction bases not matched to a gene: 7. CDR3 sequence (DNA): TGTGCCAGCAGCTTCAGGGGGGCGTATTATTCACCCCTCCACTTT. This gives the protein CASSFRGAYYSPLHF.

This sequence joins TRBV4-1 and TRBJ2-1, with TRBD2 identical over 15 bases. The ends lost 4 bases at V and 7 bases at J; junction bases unmatched: 5. CDR3 length equals 16 residues. Germline lookup yields CDR1 MGHRA and CDR2 YSYEKL. DNA of the CDR3: TGCGCCAGCAGCCTCGGACTAGCGGGAGGGCAGAATGAGCAGTTCTTC. Translating it yields CASSLGLAGGQNEQFF.

This clone is a singleton in its sample. The rearrangement uses TRBV7-9 and TRBJ2-7; 9 bases fit TRBD1. J was trimmed by 2 bases and V by 9 bases; bases with no gene match: 8. The CDR3 covers 14 residues. Germline assignment: CDR1 SEHNR and CDR2 FQNEAQ (reference sequence). DNA for the CDR3: TGTGCCAGTCAGAAAGGGACAGGGACCTACGAGCAGTACTTC. Protein sequence: CASQKGTGTYEQYF.

This sequence joins TRBV19 and TRBJ1-5; 8 bases are a match to TRBD1. From germline, CDR1 is LNHDA and CDR2 SQIVND (reference sequence). This CDR3 contains 13 residues. Germline trimming cut 6 bases from V and 9 bases from J; bases unmatched to any gene: 7. CDR3 coding DNA: TGTGCCAGTAGCCCGGACAGGGAGAGGCCCCAGCATTTT. As protein: CASSPDRERPQHF.